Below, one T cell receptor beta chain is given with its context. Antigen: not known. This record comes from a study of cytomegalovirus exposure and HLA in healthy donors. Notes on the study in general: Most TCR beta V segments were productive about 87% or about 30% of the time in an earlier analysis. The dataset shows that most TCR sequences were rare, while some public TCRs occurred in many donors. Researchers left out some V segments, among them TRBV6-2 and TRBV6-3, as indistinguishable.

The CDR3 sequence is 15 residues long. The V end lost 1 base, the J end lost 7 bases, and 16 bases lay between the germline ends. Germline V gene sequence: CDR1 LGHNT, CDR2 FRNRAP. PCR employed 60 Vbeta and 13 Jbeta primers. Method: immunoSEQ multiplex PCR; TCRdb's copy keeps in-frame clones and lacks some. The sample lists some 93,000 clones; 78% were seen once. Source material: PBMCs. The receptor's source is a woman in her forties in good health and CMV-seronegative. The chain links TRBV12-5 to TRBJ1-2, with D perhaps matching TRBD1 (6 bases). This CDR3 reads CASGLAQGTHIGYTF. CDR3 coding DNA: TGTGCTAGTGGTTTGGCCCAGGGGACCCATATTGGCTACACCTTC.